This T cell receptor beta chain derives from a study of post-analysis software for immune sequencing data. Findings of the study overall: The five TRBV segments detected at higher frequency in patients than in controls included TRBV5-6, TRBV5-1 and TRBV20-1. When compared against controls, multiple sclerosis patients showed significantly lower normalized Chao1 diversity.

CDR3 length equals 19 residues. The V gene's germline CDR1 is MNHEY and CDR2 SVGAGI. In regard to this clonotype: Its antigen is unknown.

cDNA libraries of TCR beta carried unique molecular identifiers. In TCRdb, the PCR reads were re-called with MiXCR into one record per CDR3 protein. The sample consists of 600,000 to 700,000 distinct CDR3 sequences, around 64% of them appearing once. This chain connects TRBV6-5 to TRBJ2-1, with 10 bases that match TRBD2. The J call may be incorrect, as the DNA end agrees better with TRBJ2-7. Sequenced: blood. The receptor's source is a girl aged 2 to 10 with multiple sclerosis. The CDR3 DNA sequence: TGTGCCAGCAGTTACTATCCAGCGGGAGGGATCAGCTCCTACAATGAGCAGTACTTC. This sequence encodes CASSYYPAGGISSYNEQYF.